Sequencing of this T cell receptor beta chain was carried out in a study of cytomegalovirus exposure and HLA in healthy donors. CDR1 and CDR2 from the germline V gene are MNHEY and SVGAGI. The CDR3 is 15 amino acids. V dropped 2 bases and J dropped 4; count of bases not matched to a gene: 2. The PCR had 60 Vbeta and 13 Jbeta primers. TCRdb's table, derived via immunoSEQ multiplex PCR, lists solely in-frame clones and lacks some. This table has 95,000 to 100,000 clones, 65% to 85% appearing once. Sequenced: PBMCs. This chain connects TRBV6-5 to TRBJ2-3, with TRBD2 identical over 11 bases. The source of this sequence is a man in his forties or fifties in good health and CMV-seronegative. The CDR3 nucleotides are TGTGCCAGCAGTTACGGACTAGCGGGCTCAGATACGCAGTATTTT. Translating it yields CASSYGLAGSDTQYF.